This T cell receptor (beta chain) was profiled in a study of T cell responses to AZD1222 COVID-19 vaccine. Worth noting for this clone: Its antigen remains unidentified.

Trimming stripped 0 bases from V and 2 bases from J, with 9 bases between. This CDR3 has 15 residues. Looked up from germline, CDR1 is SGHTA and CDR2 is FQGTGA. Measured with immunoSEQ multiplex PCR; TCRdb has only the in-frame clones, and not every one. The data contain roughly 150,000 clones, around 92% of them singletons. The study's findings and limits: Among spike-specific TCRs, nearly half reportedly target unmutated variant regions. The study identified only five to seven AZD1222 recipients as seropositive at baseline. Donors skewed white British and female; clonal diversity was possibly underestimated.

The specimen was peripheral blood, collected on day 0 of AZD1222 vaccination. This TCR derives from an adult in good health. This chain links TRBV7-3 with TRBJ2-3, with a tentative D call TRBD1 (6 bases). CDR3 loop: CASSLTWGHTDTQYF. The CDR3 bases are TGTGCCAGCAGCTTAACCTGGGGGCACACAGATACGCAGTATTTT.